The entry below describes one T cell receptor (beta chain). This receptor's antigen is unknown. No per-base quality is available; no much larger clone lies one base away. The CDR3 sequence holds 16 residues, the cysteine and phenylalanine included. Only the CDR3 part of the read is kept: 48 bases, read in frame from the first base. Taken from the germline V gene (reference sequence), the CDR1 and CDR2 loops are LNHNV and YYDKDF. The germline V end is reduced by 1 base and the J end by 5 bases; junction bases left unmatched: 6. The immunoSEQ Assay, a bias-controlled multiplex PCR, was used to amplify TCRbeta CDR3 regions from genomic DNA. In the original analysis: The number of nucleated cells in each sample was estimated by amplification of reference gene primers within the assay. Sequence reads were collapsed and filtered to measure the absolute abundance of every unique TCRbeta CDR3 rearrangement. Productive Simpson clonality was computed per sample as the square root of Simpson's diversity index over productive rearrangements. TCRdb re-hosts the immuneACCESS table, in-frame sequences only. Its copies lack some clones; in the studies checked, an unresolved V gene accounts for under half of them, and the cause for the rest is not known. The D gene and trimming were derived from the DNA, and the V and J assignments and clone size from that table. The sample records 500,000 to 600,000 clones, less than 90% of which are singletons. The ten largest clones take up 7.8% of the sample.

These data originate in a study of blood T cell repertoires in COVID-19 (dated by TCRdb to 2020 to 2022). As for the study more broadly: Samples from collaborators originated in the United States, Italy and Spain and spanned both the acute and convalescent phases of COVID-19. Deeply sampled blood TCRbeta repertoires from subjects exposed to, actively infected with, or recovered from COVID-19 were included in the dataset. Where available, HLA class I and class II types were obtained from metadata supplied by the sample provider rather than from assay-based typing. The material from the prospective study consisted of cDNA or gDNA derived from T cells, B-cell-depleted T cells, or PBMCs. The repertoires were released in a freely available public database meant as a resource for research on the immune response to SARS-CoV-2. Samples came from the ongoing ImmuneRACE study (first 160 participants) plus 1,254 subjects from 6 global collaborators. Nearly every sample came with metadata listing a de-identified subject ID, COVID-19 status, age in years and sex.

One collaborating source in Seattle enrolled patients while the patients were actively infected and followed the patients over time throughout the course of disease. Each collaborating institution followed its own protocols to collect whole blood in K2EDTA tubes. For TCRbeta analysis, collaborators shipped samples in one of three forms: frozen whole blood, isolated PBMCs, or DNA extracted from either of those sample types. Study-wide findings and limitations: The amount of clinical and demographic metadata varied by source and participant and was provided uncurated.

This receptor was obtained from a woman in her fifties or sixties with COVID-19, enrolled during active disease. Sequenced input: peripheral blood. The chain uses TRBV15 and TRBJ1-4; 8 of the junction bases match TRBD1. The nucleotide sequence is TGTGCCACCAGCAGAGGAAGGACAGGGAGGAATGAAAAACTGTTTTTT. Its protein reads: CATSRGRTGRNEKLFF.